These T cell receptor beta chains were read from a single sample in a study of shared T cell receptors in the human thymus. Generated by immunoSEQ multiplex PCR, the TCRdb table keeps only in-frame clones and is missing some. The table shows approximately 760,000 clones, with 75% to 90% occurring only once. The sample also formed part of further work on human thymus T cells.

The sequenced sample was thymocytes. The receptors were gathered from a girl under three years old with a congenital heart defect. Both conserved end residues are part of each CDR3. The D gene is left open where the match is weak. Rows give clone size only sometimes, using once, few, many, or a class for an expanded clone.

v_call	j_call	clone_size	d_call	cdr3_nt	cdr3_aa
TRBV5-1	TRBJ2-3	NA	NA	TGCGCCAGCAGCTTAAAGAGGGGCACAGATACGCAGTATTTT	CASSLKRGTDTQYF
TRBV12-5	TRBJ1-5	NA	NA	TGTGCTAGTGGTTTGGCCCCAAATCAGGGAAAGTCAAATCAGCCCCAGCATTTT	CASGLAPNQGKSNQPQHF
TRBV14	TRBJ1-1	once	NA	TGTGCCAGCAGCCAAGACCAGCTCGAGGTAGCTTTCTTT	CASSQDQLEVAFF
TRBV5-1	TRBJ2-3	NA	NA	TGCGCCAGCAGCTTGGAACTAGCAAGTGCAGATACGCAGTATTTT	CASSLELASADTQYF
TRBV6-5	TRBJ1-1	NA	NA	TGTGCCAGCAAGTGCGGCACCCGGCGCACTGAAGCTTTCTTT	CASKCGTRRTEAFF
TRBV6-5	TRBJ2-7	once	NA	TGTGCCAGCAGTTATTTACAGGGCTACGAGCAGTACTTC	CASSYLQGYEQYF
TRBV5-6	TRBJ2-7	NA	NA	TGTGCCAGCAGCCGACGGACAATTGGGAACTACGAGCAGTACTTC	CASSRRTIGNYEQYF
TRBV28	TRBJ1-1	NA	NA	TGTGCCAGCAGTCACAGGGAAACCACTGAAGCTTTCTTT	CASSHRETTEAFF
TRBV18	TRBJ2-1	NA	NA	TGTGCCAGCTCACCACACGCGAGAAGAGGGAGGTTCTACAATGAGCAGTTCTTC	CASSPHARRGRFYNEQFF
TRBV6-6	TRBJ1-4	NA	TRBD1	TGTGCCAGCATCGACCTGGGACAGGAGATGTTTTTT	CASIDLGQEMFF
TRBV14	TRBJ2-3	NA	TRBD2	TGTGCCAGCAGCCAAGATCGTTGGTCACTAGCGGGGAGACTCACAGATACGCAGTATTTT	CASSQDRWSLAGRLTDTQYF
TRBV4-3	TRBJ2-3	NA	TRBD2	TGCGCCAGCAGCCAAGATGGGCAGGGGACTAGCGGGGAGTGCACAGATACGCAGTATTTT	CASSQDGQGTSGECTDTQYF
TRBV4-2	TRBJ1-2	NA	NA	TGTGCCAGCAGCCAAGATTCAGGAAACTATGGCTACACCTTC	CASSQDSGNYGYTF
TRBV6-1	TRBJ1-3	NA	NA	TGTGCCAGCAGTGTGCGGCCCGTGGCCACTGGAAACACCATATATTTT	CASSVRPVATGNTIYF
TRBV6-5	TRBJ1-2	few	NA	TGTGCCAGCAGTTACGGACACCCGGAATATAACTATGGCTACACCTTC	CASSYGHPEYNYGYTF
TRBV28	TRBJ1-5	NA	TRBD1	TGTGCCAGCAGTTTATTATCAGGGGGCCACAATCAGCCCCAGCATTTT	CASSLLSGGHNQPQHF
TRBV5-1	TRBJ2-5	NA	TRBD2	TGCGCCAGCAGCTGTCGGACTAGCGGGTTCCCAGAGACCCAGTACTTC	CASSCRTSGFPETQYF
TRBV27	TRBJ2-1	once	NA	TGTGCCAGCAGTGTCCTAACAGGGAGTATTGGAGCCCCAGGACCTTACAATGAGCAGTTCTTC	CASSVLTGSIGAPGPYNEQFF
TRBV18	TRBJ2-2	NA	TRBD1	TGTGCCAGCTCTCCCAGGGACAGGGAGAACACCGGGGAGCTGTTTTTT	CASSPRDRENTGELFF
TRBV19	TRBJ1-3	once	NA	TGTGCCAGTAGTATAGGGACAGCTGGAAACACCATATATTTT	CASSIGTAGNTIYF
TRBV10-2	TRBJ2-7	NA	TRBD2	TGCGCCAGCAGTGAGAGGCAAGCGGGGGGATCCTACGAGCAGTACTTC	CASSERQAGGSYEQYF
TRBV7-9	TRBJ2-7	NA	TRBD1	TGTGCCAGCACCCCTTTGGGGGGACAGGCGGGCTACGAGCAGTACTTC	CASTPLGGQAGYEQYF
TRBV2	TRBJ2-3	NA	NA	TGTGCCCTTCTGGCAGGCACCTTCTCTAGCACAGATACGCAGTATTTT	CALLAGTFSSTDTQYF
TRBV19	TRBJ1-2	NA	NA	TGTGCCAGTAGTATAGATGGTTCGCGGAGGTCCTATGGCTACACCTTC	CASSIDGSRRSYGYTF
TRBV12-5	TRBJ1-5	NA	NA	TGTGCTAGTGGTCCTGACAGGAGCAATCAGCCCCAGCATTTT	CASGPDRSNQPQHF
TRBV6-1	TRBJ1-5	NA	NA	TGTGCCAGCAGTGGGGGGGAAAATAGCAATCAGCCCCAGCATTTT	CASSGGENSNQPQHF
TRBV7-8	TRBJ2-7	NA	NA	TGTGCCAGCAGCTCACACTACGAGCAGTACTTC	CASSSHYEQYF
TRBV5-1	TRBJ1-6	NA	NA	TGCGCCAGCAGCGTACGATCTGACCCCTCGGGGTCACCCCTCCACTTT	CASSVRSDPSGSPLHF
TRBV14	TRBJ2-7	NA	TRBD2	TGTGCCAGCAGCACCCGGACTAGCGGGGCTAGCTCCTACGAGCAGTACTTC	CASSTRTSGASSYEQYF
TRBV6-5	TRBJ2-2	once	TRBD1	TGTGCCAGCAGGGGACAGGGGACCGGGGAGCTGTTTTTT	CASRGQGTGELFF
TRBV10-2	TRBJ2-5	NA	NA	TGCGCCAGCAGTGTCCAGTTAGCAGGGGCGAAAGAGACCCAGTACTTC	CASSVQLAGAKETQYF
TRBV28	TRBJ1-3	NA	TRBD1	TGTGCCAGCAGTTTAGGGACAGTAACTGGAAACACCATATATTTT	CASSLGTVTGNTIYF
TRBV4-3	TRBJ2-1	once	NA	TGCGCCAGCAGCCGCCCCGGGACAAGCTCCTACAATGAGCAGTTCTTC	CASSRPGTSSYNEQFF
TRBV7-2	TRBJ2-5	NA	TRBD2	TGTGCCAGCAGCCCAAAGACTAGCGGGGGGCCCTACGCGGAGACCCAGTACTTC	CASSPKTSGGPYAETQYF
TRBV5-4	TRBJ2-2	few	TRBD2	TGTGCCAGCAGCTGGGGATTAGCGGGACATTCGAACACCGGGGAGCTGTTTTTT	CASSWGLAGHSNTGELFF
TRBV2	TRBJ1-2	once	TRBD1	TGTGCCAGCAGTCTTATGACAGGGACCAGCGGCTACACCTTC	CASSLMTGTSGYTF
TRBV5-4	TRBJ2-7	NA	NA	TGTGCCAGCAGCTCGACTGTAAGCTCCTACGAGCAGTACTTC	CASSSTVSSYEQYF
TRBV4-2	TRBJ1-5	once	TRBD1	TGTGCCAGCAGCCAAGATCCGGGACAGGGGGTTGCTAGCAATCAGCCCCAGCATTTT	CASSQDPGQGVASNQPQHF
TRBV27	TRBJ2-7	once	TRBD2	TGTGCCAGCAGTCCAACGACTAGCGGGGGTACCTACGAGCAGTACTTC	CASSPTTSGGTYEQYF
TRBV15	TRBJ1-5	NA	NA	TGTGCCACCAGCAGAGTCAGAGCGCAGGGTAGATCGAGCAATCAGCCCCAGCATTTT	CATSRVRAQGRSSNQPQHF
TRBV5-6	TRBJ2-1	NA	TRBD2	TGTGCCAGCAGCTTGGAAGGTCTAGCGGGCCTAAATGAGCAGTTCTTC	CASSLEGLAGLNEQFF
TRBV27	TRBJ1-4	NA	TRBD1	TGTGCCAGCAGACTCACAGGGGATAAGAGTGAAAAACTGTTTTTT	CASRLTGDKSEKLFF
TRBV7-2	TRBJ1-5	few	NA	TGTGCCAGCAGCTTTGACAGTGGCGGTCAGCCCCAGCATTTT	CASSFDSGGQPQHF
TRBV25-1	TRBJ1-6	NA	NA	TGTGCCAGCAGTGCTCACCCGCTTTTCTCGGGGAATTCACCCCTCCACTTT	CASSAHPLFSGNSPLHF
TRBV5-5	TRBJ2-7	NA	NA	TGTGCCAGCAGCCGCTGGGGCACGGTCACCTACGAGCAGTACTTC	CASSRWGTVTYEQYF
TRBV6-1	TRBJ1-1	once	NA	TGTGCCAGCAGAGACGACAGCGACACTGAAGCTTTCTTT	CASRDDSDTEAFF
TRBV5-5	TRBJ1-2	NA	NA	TGTGCCAGCAGCCCCCCCAGTGACACCACCTATAGGTATGGCTACACCTTC	CASSPPSDTTYRYGYTF
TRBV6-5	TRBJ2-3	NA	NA	TGTGCCAGCAGTTACCCGCGTTCAGATACGCAGTATTTT	CASSYPRSDTQYF
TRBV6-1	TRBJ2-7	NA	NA	TGTGCCAGCAGTGAGATTACCCCGATCGGGATCTCCTACGAGCAGTACTTC	CASSEITPIGISYEQYF
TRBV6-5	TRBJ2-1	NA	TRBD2	TGTGCCAGCAGTCCAAGCGGGGGGCAGGGGGAGCAGTTCTTC	CASSPSGGQGEQFF
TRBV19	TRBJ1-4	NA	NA	TGTGCCAGACTCGAAAAACTGTTTTTT	CARLEKLFF
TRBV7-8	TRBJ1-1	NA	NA	TGTGCCAGCAGCTCCGAAATAACAGGGAAAAACACTGAAGCTTTCTTT	CASSSEITGKNTEAFF
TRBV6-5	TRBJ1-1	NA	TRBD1	TGTGCCAGCAGGTCAGGGGGCGCGGGGGCTTTCTTT	CASRSGGAGAFF
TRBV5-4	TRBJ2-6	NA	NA	TGTGCCAGCAGCTTCCTTTTCGGGGCCAACGTCCTGACTTTC	CASSFLFGANVLTF
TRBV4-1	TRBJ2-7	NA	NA	TGCGCCAGCAGCCAAGTCCCGAAGACAGGTGAGCAGTACTTC	CASSQVPKTGEQYF
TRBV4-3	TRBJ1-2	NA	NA	TGCGCCAGCAGCCAAGACGGTGGCGGTGGCTACACCTTC	CASSQDGGGGYTF
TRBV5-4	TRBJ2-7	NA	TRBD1	TGTGCCAGCAGCTTTTTAGGAGCCACAGGGGGGAACGAGCAGTACTTC	CASSFLGATGGNEQYF